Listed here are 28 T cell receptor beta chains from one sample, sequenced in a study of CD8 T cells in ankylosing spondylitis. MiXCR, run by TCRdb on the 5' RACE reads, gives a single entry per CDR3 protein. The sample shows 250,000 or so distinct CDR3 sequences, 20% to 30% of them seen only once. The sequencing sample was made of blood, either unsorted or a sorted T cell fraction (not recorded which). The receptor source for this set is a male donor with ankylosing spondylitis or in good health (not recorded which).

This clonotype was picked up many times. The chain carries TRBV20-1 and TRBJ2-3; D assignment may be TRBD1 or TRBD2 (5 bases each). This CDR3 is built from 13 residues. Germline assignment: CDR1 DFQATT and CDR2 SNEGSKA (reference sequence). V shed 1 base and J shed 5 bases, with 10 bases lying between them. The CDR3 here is CSARAPGQDTQYF. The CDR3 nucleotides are TGCAGTGCTAGAGCTCCGGGGCAAGATACGCAGTATTTT.

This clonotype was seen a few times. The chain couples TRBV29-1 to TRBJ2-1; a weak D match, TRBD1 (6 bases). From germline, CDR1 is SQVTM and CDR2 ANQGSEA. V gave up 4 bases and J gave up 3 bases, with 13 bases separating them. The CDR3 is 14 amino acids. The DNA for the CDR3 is TGCAGCGTTGTAGGGGGAAGTGGCTACAATGAGCAGTTCTTC. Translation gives CSVVGGSGYNEQFF.

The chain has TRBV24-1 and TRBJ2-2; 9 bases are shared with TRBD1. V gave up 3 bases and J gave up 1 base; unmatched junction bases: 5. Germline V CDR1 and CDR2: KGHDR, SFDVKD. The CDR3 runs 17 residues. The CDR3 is CATSDPGGQGNTGELFF. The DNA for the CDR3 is TGTGCCACCAGTGATCCAGGGGGACAGGGGAACACCGGGGAGCTGTTTTTT.

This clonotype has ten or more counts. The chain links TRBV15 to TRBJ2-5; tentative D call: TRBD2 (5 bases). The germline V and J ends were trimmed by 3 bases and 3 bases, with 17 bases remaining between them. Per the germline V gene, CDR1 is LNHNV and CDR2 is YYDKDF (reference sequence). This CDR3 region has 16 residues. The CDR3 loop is CATSRSKGHGEETQYF. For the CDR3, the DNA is TGTGCCACCAGCAGGAGTAAGGGCCACGGGGAAGAGACCCAGTACTTC.

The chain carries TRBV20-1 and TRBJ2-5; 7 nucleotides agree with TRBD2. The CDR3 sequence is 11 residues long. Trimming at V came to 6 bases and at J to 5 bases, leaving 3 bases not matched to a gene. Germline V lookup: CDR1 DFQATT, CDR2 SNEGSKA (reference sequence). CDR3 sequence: CSAGEGETQYF. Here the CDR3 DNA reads TGCAGTGCGGGGGAGGGGGAGACCCAGTACTTC.

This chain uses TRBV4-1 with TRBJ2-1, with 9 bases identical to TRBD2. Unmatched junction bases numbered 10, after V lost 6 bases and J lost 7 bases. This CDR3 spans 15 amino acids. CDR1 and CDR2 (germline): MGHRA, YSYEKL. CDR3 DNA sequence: TGCGCCAGCAGACCGAGCGGGGGGCTCGGTAATGAGCAGTTCTTC. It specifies CASRPSGGLGNEQFF.

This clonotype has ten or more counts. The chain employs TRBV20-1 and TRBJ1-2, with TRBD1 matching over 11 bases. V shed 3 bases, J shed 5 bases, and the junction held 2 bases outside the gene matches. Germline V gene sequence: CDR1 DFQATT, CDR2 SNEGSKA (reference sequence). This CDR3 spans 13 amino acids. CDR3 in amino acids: CSARGQGVYGYTF. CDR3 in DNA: TGCAGTGCTAGGGGACAGGGGGTTTATGGCTACACCTTC.

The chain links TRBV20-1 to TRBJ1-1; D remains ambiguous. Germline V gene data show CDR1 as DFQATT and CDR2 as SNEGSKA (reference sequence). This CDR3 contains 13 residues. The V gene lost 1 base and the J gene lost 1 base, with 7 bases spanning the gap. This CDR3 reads CSARADPNTEAFF. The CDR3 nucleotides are TGCAGTGCTAGAGCAGACCCGAACACTGAAGCTTTCTTT.

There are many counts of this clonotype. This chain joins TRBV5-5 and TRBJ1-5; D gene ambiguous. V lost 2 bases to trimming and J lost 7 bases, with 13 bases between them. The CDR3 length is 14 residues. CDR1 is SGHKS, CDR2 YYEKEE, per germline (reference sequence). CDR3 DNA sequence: TGTGCCAGCAGCTTTGGGCGGGCTGGGCAGCCCCAGCATTTT. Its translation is CASSFGRAGQPQHF.

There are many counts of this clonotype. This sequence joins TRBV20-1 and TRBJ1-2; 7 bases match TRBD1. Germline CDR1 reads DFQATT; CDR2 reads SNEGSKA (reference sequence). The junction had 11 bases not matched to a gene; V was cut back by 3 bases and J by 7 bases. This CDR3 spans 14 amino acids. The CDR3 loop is CSASLNRGMSGYTF. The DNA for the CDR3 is TGCAGTGCTAGTCTAAACAGGGGAATGAGTGGCTACACCTTC.

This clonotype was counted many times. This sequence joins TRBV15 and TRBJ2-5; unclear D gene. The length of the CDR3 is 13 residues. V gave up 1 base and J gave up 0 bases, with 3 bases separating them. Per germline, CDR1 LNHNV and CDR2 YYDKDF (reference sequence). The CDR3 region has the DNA TGTGCCACCAGCAGAGTCTACCAAGAGACCCAGTACTTC. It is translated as CATSRVYQETQYF.

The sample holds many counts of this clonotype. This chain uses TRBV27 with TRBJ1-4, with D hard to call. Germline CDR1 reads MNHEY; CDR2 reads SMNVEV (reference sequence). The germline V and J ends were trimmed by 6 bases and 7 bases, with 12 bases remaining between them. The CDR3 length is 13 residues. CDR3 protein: CASRSYLSEKLFF. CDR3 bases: TGTGCCAGCAGAAGTTACCTCAGTGAAAAACTGTTTTTT.

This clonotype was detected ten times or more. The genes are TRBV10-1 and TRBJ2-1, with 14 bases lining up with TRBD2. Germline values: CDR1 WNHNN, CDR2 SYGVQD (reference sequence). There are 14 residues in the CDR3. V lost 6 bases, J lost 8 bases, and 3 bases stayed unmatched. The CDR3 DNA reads TGCGCCAGCAGCGGGACTAGCGGGGGTCATGAGCAGTTCTTC. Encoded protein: CASSGTSGGHEQFF.

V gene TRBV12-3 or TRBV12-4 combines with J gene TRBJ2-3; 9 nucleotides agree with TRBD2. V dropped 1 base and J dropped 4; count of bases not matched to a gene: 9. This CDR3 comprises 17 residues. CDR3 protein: CASSLGDGGGAADTQYF. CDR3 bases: TGTGCCAGCAGTTTAGGGGATGGCGGGGGGGCCGCAGATACGCAGTATTTT.

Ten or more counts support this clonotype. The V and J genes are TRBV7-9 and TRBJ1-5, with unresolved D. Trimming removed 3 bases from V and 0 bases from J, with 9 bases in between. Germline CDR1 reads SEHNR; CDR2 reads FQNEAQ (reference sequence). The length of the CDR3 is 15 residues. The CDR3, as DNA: TGTGCCAGCAGCTTGTCAGGCCTTAGCAATCAGCCCCAGCATTTT. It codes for CASSLSGLSNQPQHF. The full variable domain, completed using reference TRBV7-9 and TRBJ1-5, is DTGVSQNPRHKITKRGQNVTFRCDPISEHNRLYWYRQTLGQGPEFLTYFQNEAQLEKSRLLSDRFSAERPKGSFSTLEIQRTEQGDSAMYLCASSLSGLSNQPQHFGDGTRLSIL.

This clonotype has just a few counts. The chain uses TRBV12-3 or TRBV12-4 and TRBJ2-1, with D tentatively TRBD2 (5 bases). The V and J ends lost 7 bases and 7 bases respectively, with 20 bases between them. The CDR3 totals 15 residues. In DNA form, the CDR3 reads TGTGCCAGCAATATCTCCCCCAGGCCGGGGAATGAGCAGTTCTTC. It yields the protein CASNISPRPGNEQFF.

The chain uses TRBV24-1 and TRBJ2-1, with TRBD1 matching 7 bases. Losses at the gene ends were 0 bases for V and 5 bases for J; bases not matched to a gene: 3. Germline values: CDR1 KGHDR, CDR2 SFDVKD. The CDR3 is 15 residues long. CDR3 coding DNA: TGTGCCACCAGTGATTTGAAACAGGGGAACAATGAGCAGTTCTTC. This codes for CATSDLKQGNNEQFF.

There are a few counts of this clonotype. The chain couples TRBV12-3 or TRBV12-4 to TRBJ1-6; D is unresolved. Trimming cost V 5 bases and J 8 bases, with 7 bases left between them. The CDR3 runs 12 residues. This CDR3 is CASSVNDSPLHF. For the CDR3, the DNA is TGTGCCAGCAGTGTTAATGATTCACCCCTCCACTTT.

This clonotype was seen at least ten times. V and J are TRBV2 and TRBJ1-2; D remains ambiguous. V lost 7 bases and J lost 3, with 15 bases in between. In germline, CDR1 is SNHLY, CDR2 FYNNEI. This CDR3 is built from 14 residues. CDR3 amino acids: CASTGPPKDYGYTF. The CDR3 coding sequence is TGTGCCAGCACAGGCCCCCCTAAAGACTATGGCTACACCTTC.

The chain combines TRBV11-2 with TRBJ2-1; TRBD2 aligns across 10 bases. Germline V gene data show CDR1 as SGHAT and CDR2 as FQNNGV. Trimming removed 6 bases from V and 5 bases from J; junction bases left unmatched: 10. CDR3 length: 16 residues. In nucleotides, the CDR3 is TGTGCCAGCAGAATAGCGGGGGGTTCCCCCCACAATGAGCAGTTCTTC. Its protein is CASRIAGGSPHNEQFF.

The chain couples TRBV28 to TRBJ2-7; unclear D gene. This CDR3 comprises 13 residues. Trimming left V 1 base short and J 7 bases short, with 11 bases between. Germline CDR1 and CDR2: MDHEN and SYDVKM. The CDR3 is CASSLSGSGEQYF. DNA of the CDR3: TGTGCCAGCAGTTTATCTGGGTCTGGGGAGCAGTACTTC. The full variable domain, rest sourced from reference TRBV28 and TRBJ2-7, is DVKVTQSSRYLVKRTGEKVFLECVQDMDHENMFWYRQDPGLGLRLIYFSYDVKMKEKGDIPEGYSVSREKKERFSLILESASTNQTSMYLCASSLSGSGEQYFGPGTRLTVT.

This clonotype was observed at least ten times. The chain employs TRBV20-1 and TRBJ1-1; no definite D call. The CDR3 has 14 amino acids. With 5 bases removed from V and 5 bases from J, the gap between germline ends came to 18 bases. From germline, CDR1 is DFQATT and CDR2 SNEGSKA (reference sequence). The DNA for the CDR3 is TGCAGTGCTGAGGACCCCCGCGAAAGGACTGAAGCTTTCTTT. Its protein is CSAEDPRERTEAFF.

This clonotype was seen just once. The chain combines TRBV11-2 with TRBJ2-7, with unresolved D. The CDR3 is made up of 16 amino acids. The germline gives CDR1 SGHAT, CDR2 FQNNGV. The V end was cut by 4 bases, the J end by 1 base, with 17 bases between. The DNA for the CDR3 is TGTGCCAGCAGCTCAATAAAGGTTGGGAATTCCTACGAGCAGTACTTC. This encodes CASSSIKVGNSYEQYF.

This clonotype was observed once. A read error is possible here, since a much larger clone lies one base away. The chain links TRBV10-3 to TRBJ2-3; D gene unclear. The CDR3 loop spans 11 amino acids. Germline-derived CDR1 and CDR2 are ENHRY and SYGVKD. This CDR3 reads CAFRTTDTQYF. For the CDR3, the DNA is TGTGCCTTCAGAACCACAGATACGCAGTATTTT.

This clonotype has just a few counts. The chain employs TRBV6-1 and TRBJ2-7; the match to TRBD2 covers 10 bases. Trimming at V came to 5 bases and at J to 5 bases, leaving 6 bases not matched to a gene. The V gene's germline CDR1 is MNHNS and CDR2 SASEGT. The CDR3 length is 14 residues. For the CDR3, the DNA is TGTGCCAGCAGTCCCCGGACTAGCGGAAACGAGCAGTACTTC. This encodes CASSPRTSGNEQYF.

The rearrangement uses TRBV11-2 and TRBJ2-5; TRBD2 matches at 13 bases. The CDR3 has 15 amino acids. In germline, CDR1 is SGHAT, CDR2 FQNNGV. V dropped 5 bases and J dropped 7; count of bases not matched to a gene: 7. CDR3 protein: CASSAGTSGEGTQYF. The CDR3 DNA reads TGTGCCAGCAGCGCCGGGACTAGCGGGGAGGGGACCCAGTACTTC.

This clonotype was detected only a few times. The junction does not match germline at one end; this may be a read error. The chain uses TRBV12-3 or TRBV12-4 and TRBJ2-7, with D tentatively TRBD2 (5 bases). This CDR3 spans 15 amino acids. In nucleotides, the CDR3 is TGTGCCAGCAGTTCCATACTAGAATCCTCCGACGAGCAGTACTTC. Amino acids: CASSSILESSDEQYF.

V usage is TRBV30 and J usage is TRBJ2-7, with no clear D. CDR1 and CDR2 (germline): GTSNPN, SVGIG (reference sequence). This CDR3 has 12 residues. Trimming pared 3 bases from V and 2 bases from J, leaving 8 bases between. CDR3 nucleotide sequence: TGTGCCTGGAGCGACGGGCCCTACGAGCAGTACTTC. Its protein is CAWSDGPYEQYF.